Listed below are T cell receptor beta chains from one sample, sequenced in a study of glioma-infiltrating T cells after dendritic cell vaccination. The table came from immunoSEQ multiplex PCR; TCRdb's copy has only in-frame clones and leaves some out. The table records tens of thousands of clones, roughly 87% of them present only once. Material: blood, obtained before dendritic cell vaccination. The receptors derive from a human donor with glioblastoma. The CDR3 runs from the conserved cysteine through the conserved F or W. The D gene is left open where the match is weak. The size of a clone is reported for some rows only, either as once, few or many, or as a class for expanded clones.

clone_size: .
v_call: TRBV9
d_call: TRBD2
j_call: TRBJ2-3
cdr3_nt: TGTGCCAGCAGCGTAGCAGGTAGCGGGGGGTATACAGATACGCAGTATTTT
cdr3_aa: CASSVAGSGGYTDTQYF

clone_size: once
v_call: TRBV10-1
d_call: .
j_call: TRBJ1-6
cdr3_nt: TGCGCCAGCCGTGAGGGGCTCGATTCACCCCTCCACTTT
cdr3_aa: CASREGLDSPLHF

clone_size: few
v_call: TRBV9
d_call: TRBD1
j_call: TRBJ2-5
cdr3_nt: TGTGCCAGCAGCCCAAGACAGGGCTTCGTTGAGGAGACCCAGTACTTC
cdr3_aa: CASSPRQGFVEETQYF

clone_size: .
v_call: TRBV7-9
d_call: .
j_call: TRBJ1-1
cdr3_nt: TGCGCCAGCATCTTTGACAGAATGAACACTGAAGCTTTCTTT
cdr3_aa: CASIFDRMNTEAFF

clone_size: .
v_call: TRBV30
d_call: .
j_call: TRBJ2-7
cdr3_nt: TGTGCCTGGAGTGGATCCGGGACTGGCACCTACGAGCAGTACTTC
cdr3_aa: CAWSGSGTGTYEQYF

clone_size: few
v_call: TRBV30
d_call: TRBD2
j_call: TRBJ2-7
cdr3_nt: TGTGCCTGGAGTGTGGCAGCGGGAATCCTACACGAGCAGTACTTC
cdr3_aa: CAWSVAAGILHEQYF

clone_size: .
v_call: TRBV7-9
d_call: .
j_call: TRBJ2-3
cdr3_nt: TGTGCCAGCAGCTTAGCCGGAGTGGTGAATACGCAGTATTTT
cdr3_aa: CASSLAGVVNTQYF

clone_size: .
v_call: TRBV4-3
d_call: .
j_call: TRBJ1-2
cdr3_nt: TGCGCCAGCAGCCAAGAAAGGAGACAGGCCCAGGGCTACACCTTC
cdr3_aa: CASSQERRQAQGYTF

clone_size: .
v_call: TRBV7-3
d_call: TRBD2
j_call: TRBJ2-5
cdr3_nt: TGTGCCAGCAGCGCGACTAGCGTGGGGGAGCAGTACTTC
cdr3_aa: CASSATSVGEQYF

clone_size: .
v_call: TRBV18
d_call: TRBD1
j_call: TRBJ2-7
cdr3_nt: TGTGCCAGCTCACCGGGACAGGGGGCCTACGAGCAGTACTTC
cdr3_aa: CASSPGQGAYEQYF

clone_size: .
v_call: TRBV9
d_call: TRBD1
j_call: TRBJ1-2
cdr3_nt: TGTGCCAGCAGCGTATCTCTGGGACAGGGTGGCTATGGCTACACCTTC
cdr3_aa: CASSVSLGQGGYGYTF

clone_size: once
v_call: TRBV5-1
d_call: .
j_call: TRBJ2-1
cdr3_nt: TGCGCCAGCACCTTAAATACAGCAAACAATGAGCAGTTCTTC
cdr3_aa: CASTLNTANNEQFF

clone_size: .
v_call: TRBV2
d_call: .
j_call: TRBJ1-2
cdr3_nt: TGTGCCAGCAGGTTAGGTCAGGGTGCCAACTATGGCTACACCTTC
cdr3_aa: CASRLGQGANYGYTF

clone_size: once
v_call: TRBV27
d_call: .
j_call: TRBJ2-7
cdr3_nt: TGTGCCAGCAGTTTAGGCGGGGGCGCGGGATGGGCCGAGCAGTACTTC
cdr3_aa: CASSLGGGAGWAEQYF

clone_size: .
v_call: TRBV6-5
d_call: .
j_call: TRBJ1-4
cdr3_nt: TGTGCCAGCGTCAGGGAAAAACTGTTTTTT
cdr3_aa: CASVREKLFF

clone_size: .
v_call: TRBV9
d_call: .
j_call: TRBJ2-7
cdr3_nt: TGTGCCAGCAGCGCCTTGGGACAAGGCTCCTACGAGCAGTACTTC
cdr3_aa: CASSALGQGSYEQYF

clone_size: .
v_call: TRBV4-2
d_call: .
j_call: TRBJ2-7
cdr3_nt: TGTGCCAGCAGCCAAGGGACTCAACCCTACGAGCAGTACTTC
cdr3_aa: CASSQGTQPYEQYF

clone_size: medium-sized
v_call: TRBV19
d_call: .
j_call: TRBJ2-7
cdr3_nt: TGTGCCAGTAGTAGCGGCTCCTACGAGCAGTACTTC
cdr3_aa: CASSSGSYEQYF

clone_size: .
v_call: TRBV30
d_call: TRBD2
j_call: TRBJ2-7
cdr3_nt: TGTGCCTGGAAATCGGTAGCGCTAGCGGGAGCGAGGGAGCAGTACTTC
cdr3_aa: CAWKSVALAGAREQYF

clone_size: .
v_call: TRBV28
d_call: .
j_call: TRBJ1-6
cdr3_nt: TGTGCCAGCAGCCCCAGGACCGACAGGAGGAATTCACCCCTCCACTTT
cdr3_aa: CASSPRTDRRNSPLHF

clone_size: once
v_call: TRBV5-1
d_call: .
j_call: TRBJ2-2
cdr3_nt: TGCGCCAGCAGCGTGGTAGGGCAGGGCGCCGGGGAGCTGTTTTTT
cdr3_aa: CASSVVGQGAGELFF

clone_size: .
v_call: TRBV4-1
d_call: TRBD2
j_call: TRBJ2-4
cdr3_nt: TGCGCCAGCAGCCCCCCCGGACTTCGCGGGGGGGCCACAGCCAAAAACATTCAGTACTTC
cdr3_aa: CASSPPGLRGGATAKNIQYF

clone_size: .
v_call: TRBV4-3
d_call: TRBD2
j_call: TRBJ2-7
cdr3_nt: TGCGCCAGCAGCCAGGGGACTAGCGGATACGAGCAGTACTTC
cdr3_aa: CASSQGTSGYEQYF

clone_size: .
v_call: TRBV28
d_call: .
j_call: TRBJ1-1
cdr3_nt: TGTGCCAGCAGTTCAGGGGTAGCTAAGAACACTGAAGCTTTCTTT
cdr3_aa: CASSSGVAKNTEAFF

clone_size: .
v_call: TRBV10-2
d_call: .
j_call: TRBJ2-3
cdr3_nt: TGCGCCAGCAGTGAGTCTTTGGGCCTAACCCGCACAGATACGCAGTATTTT
cdr3_aa: CASSESLGLTRTDTQYF

clone_size: .
v_call: TRBV5-6
d_call: .
j_call: TRBJ1-1
cdr3_nt: TGTGCCAGCAGCTTTCGCGGCGGCCCTTCAACCATTCAAGCTTTCTTT
cdr3_aa: CASSFRGGPSTIQAFF

clone_size: .
v_call: TRBV5-1
d_call: .
j_call: TRBJ1-6
cdr3_nt: TGCGCCAGCAGCTTGGACAGGGTGGGTTCACCCCTCCACTTT
cdr3_aa: CASSLDRVGSPLHF

clone_size: .
v_call: TRBV7-8
d_call: .
j_call: TRBJ2-2
cdr3_nt: TGTGCCAGCATGCTAGAACCCGAGATGTTTGAGACCGGGGAGCTGTTTTTT
cdr3_aa: CASMLEPEMFETGELFF

clone_size: .
v_call: TRBV19
d_call: TRBD2
j_call: TRBJ2-2
cdr3_nt: TGTGCCAGTAGTGCTAGCGGGGGTTACACCGGGGAGCTGTTTTTT
cdr3_aa: CASSASGGYTGELFF

clone_size: .
v_call: TRBV5-1
d_call: TRBD1
j_call: TRBJ1-4
cdr3_nt: TGCGCCAGCAGCTTCGGACAGGGTAATGAAAAACTGTTTTTT
cdr3_aa: CASSFGQGNEKLFF

clone_size: .
v_call: TRBV7-2
d_call: .
j_call: TRBJ1-1
cdr3_nt: TGTGCCACCATAGGACAGCCGAACACTGAAGCTTTCTTT
cdr3_aa: CATIGQPNTEAFF

clone_size: .
v_call: TRBV7-9
d_call: TRBD1
j_call: TRBJ1-4
cdr3_nt: TGTGCCAGCAGCCTCGGGACAGGGAATAGTGAAAAACTGTTTTTT
cdr3_aa: CASSLGTGNSEKLFF

clone_size: .
v_call: TRBV4-3
d_call: .
j_call: TRBJ1-5
cdr3_nt: TGCGCCAGCAGCCAAGAGAGGTTGAGCAATCAGCCCCAGCATTTT
cdr3_aa: CASSQERLSNQPQHF

clone_size: .
v_call: TRBV2
d_call: TRBD1
j_call: TRBJ1-2
cdr3_nt: TGTGCCAGCAGTGAATGGGAAAGCCGGGACAGCATCTATGGCTACACCTTC
cdr3_aa: CASSEWESRDSIYGYTF

clone_size: .
v_call: TRBV6-4
d_call: .
j_call: TRBJ1-6
cdr3_nt: TGTGCCAGCAGTGACTCGGGACAAGGCTCCCTCCACTTT
cdr3_aa: CASSDSGQGSLHF

clone_size: .
v_call: TRBV19
d_call: .
j_call: TRBJ2-7
cdr3_nt: TGTGCCAGTAGCTACCCAGGGGGAGGTACCTACGAGCAGTACTTC
cdr3_aa: CASSYPGGGTYEQYF

clone_size: once
v_call: TRBV19
d_call: .
j_call: TRBJ2-4
cdr3_nt: TGTGCCAGTAGTCGGGGGTCGGCCAAAAACATTCAGTACTTC
cdr3_aa: CASSRGSAKNIQYF

clone_size: .
v_call: TRBV18
d_call: TRBD2
j_call: TRBJ2-2
cdr3_nt: TGTGCCAGCTCATCCTTTGCGGGAGGGAACACCGGGGAGCTGTTTTTT
cdr3_aa: CASSSFAGGNTGELFF

clone_size: .
v_call: TRBV29-1
d_call: .
j_call: TRBJ2-7
cdr3_nt: TGCAGCGTTGAGGGCAGGGCCTCCTACGAGCAGTACTTC
cdr3_aa: CSVEGRASYEQYF

clone_size: .
v_call: TRBV5-1
d_call: .
j_call: TRBJ2-7
cdr3_nt: TGCGCCAGCAGCGTGGACACAACCTACGAGCAGTACTTC
cdr3_aa: CASSVDTTYEQYF

clone_size: .
v_call: TRBV5-1
d_call: .
j_call: TRBJ2-5
cdr3_nt: TGCGCCAGCAGCTTGGCCCCGGCAGGGGATGGAGAGACCCAGTACTTC
cdr3_aa: CASSLAPAGDGETQYF

clone_size: .
v_call: TRBV9
d_call: .
j_call: TRBJ1-2
cdr3_nt: TGTGCCAGCAGCGTAGAGCCCGGAGGGTCCTATGGCTACACCTTC
cdr3_aa: CASSVEPGGSYGYTF

clone_size: .
v_call: TRBV4-3
d_call: .
j_call: TRBJ2-7
cdr3_nt: TGCGCCAGCAGCCGGGGGGAGGACGAGCAGTACTTC
cdr3_aa: CASSRGEDEQYF

clone_size: .
v_call: TRBV7-6
d_call: .
j_call: TRBJ1-2
cdr3_nt: TGTGCCAGCAGCAGATCGGCCCGGGGTACTAACTATGGCTACACCTTC
cdr3_aa: CASSRSARGTNYGYTF

clone_size: .
v_call: TRBV5-1
d_call: .
j_call: TRBJ2-7
cdr3_nt: TGCGCCAGCAGCTTGAGGTCAGGGGAGGGCTACGAGCAGTACTTC
cdr3_aa: CASSLRSGEGYEQYF

clone_size: .
v_call: TRBV15
d_call: .
j_call: TRBJ1-2
cdr3_nt: TGTGCCACCAGCAGAGGGAGGGACTATGGCTACACCTTC
cdr3_aa: CATSRGRDYGYTF

clone_size: .
v_call: TRBV4-1
d_call: .
j_call: TRBJ1-5
cdr3_nt: TGCGCCAGCAGGGAGATCGGAGGGCCCCAGCATTTT
cdr3_aa: CASREIGGPQHF

clone_size: .
v_call: TRBV6-1
d_call: .
j_call: TRBJ2-7
cdr3_nt: TGTGCCAGCAGTGTAGTGCAGGGAACCTACGAGCAGTACTTC
cdr3_aa: CASSVVQGTYEQYF

clone_size: .
v_call: TRBV18
d_call: .
j_call: TRBJ2-7
cdr3_nt: TGTGCCAGCTCCTTCTCCTACGAGCAGTACTTC
cdr3_aa: CASSFSYEQYF

clone_size: .
v_call: TRBV7-4
d_call: TRBD1
j_call: TRBJ1-1
cdr3_nt: TGTGCCAGCAGCTTAGGGACAGGGGGCGCGATTTGGGGGAACACTGAAGCTTTCTTT
cdr3_aa: CASSLGTGGAIWGNTEAFF

clone_size: .
v_call: TRBV7-2
d_call: TRBD2
j_call: TRBJ2-7
cdr3_nt: TGTGCCAGCAGCTTAGATAGGCCTAGCGGGAGGGACGAGCAGTACTTC
cdr3_aa: CASSLDRPSGRDEQYF

clone_size: few
v_call: TRBV7-6
d_call: TRBD1
j_call: TRBJ2-5
cdr3_nt: TGTGCCAGCAGTTCCGGTGCGACCAGGGGGGAGACCCAGTACTTC
cdr3_aa: CASSSGATRGETQYF

clone_size: .
v_call: TRBV27
d_call: .
j_call: TRBJ1-5
cdr3_nt: TGTGCCAGCAGTTTAAAGGCAGGGCCAAGCAATCAGCCCCAGCATTTT
cdr3_aa: CASSLKAGPSNQPQHF

clone_size: .
v_call: TRBV4-3
d_call: TRBD1
j_call: TRBJ2-7
cdr3_nt: TGCGCCAGCAGCCTAACTCCAGGGACAGCCTACGAGCAGTACTTC
cdr3_aa: CASSLTPGTAYEQYF

clone_size: .
v_call: TRBV19
d_call: .
j_call: TRBJ1-5
cdr3_nt: TGTGCCAGTAGTACCGGGACATCATGGGATCAGCCCCAGCATTTT
cdr3_aa: CASSTGTSWDQPQHF

clone_size: medium-sized
v_call: TRBV11-3
d_call: .
j_call: TRBJ1-3
cdr3_nt: TGTGCCAGCAGCACCTGGACAGATAGTGGAAACACCATATATTTT
cdr3_aa: CASSTWTDSGNTIYF

clone_size: .
v_call: TRBV14
d_call: TRBD1
j_call: TRBJ1-1
cdr3_nt: TGTGCACGCTCAAAAAACAGGGGAGCTTTCTTT
cdr3_aa: CARSKNRGAFF